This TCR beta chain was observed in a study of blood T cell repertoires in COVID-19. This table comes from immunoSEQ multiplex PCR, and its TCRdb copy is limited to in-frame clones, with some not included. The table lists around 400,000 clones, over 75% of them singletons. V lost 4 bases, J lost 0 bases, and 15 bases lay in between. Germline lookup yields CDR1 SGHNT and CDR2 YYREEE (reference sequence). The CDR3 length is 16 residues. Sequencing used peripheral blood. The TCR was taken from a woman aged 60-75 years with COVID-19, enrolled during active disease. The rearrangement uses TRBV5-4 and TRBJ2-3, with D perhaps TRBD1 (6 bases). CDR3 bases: TGTGCCAGCAGCCCTCAGCAGGGGTCTAGCACAGATACGCAGTATTTT. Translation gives CASSPQQGSSTDTQYF. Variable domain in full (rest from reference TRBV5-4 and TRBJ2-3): ETGVTQSPTHLIKTRGQQVTLRCSSQSGHNTVSWYQQALGQGPQFIFQYYREEENGRGNFPPRFSGLQFPNYSSELNVNALELDDSALYLCASSPQQGSSTDTQYFGPGTRLTVL.